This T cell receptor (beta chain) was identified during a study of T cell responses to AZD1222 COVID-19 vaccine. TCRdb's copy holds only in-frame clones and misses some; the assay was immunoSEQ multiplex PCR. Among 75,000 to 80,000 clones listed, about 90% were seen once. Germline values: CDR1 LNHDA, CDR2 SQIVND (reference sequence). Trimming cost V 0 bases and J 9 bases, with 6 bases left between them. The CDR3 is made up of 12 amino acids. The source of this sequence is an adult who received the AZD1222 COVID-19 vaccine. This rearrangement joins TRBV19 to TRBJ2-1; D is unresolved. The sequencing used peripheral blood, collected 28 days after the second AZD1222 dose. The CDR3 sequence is CASSIEGIEQFF. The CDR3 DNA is TGTGCCAGTAGTATAGAGGGAATTGAGCAGTTCTTC. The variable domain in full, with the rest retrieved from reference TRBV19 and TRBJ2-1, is DGGITQSPKYLFRKEGQNVTLSCEQNLNHDAMYWYRQDPGQGLRLIYYSQIVNDFQKGDIAEGYSVSREKKESFPLTVTSAQKNPTAFYLCASSIEGIEQFFGPGTRLTVL.